This T cell receptor beta chain was identified in a study of memory CD4+ T cells and cytomegalovirus serostatus. The sort gate was single viable CD3+CD4+CD8-CD45RO+ cells for memory CD4+ T cells. Clones were sequenced by immunoSEQ multiplex PCR, and TCRdb holds only the in-frame ones, with some missing. The table records just under 40,000 clones, over 65% of them present only once. The sequence was obtained from an adult in good health and CMV-seronegative. The sequencing sample was made of memory CD4+ T cells from blood.

The CDR3 DNA reads as TGTGCCAGCAGGACGGCATTAAGCACAGATACGCAGTATTTT. Translated, it gives CASRTALSTDTQYF. The rearrangement links TRBV5-6 to TRBJ2-3; unclear D gene. With 5 bases removed from V and 0 bases from J, the gap between germline ends came to 10 bases. Germline lookup yields CDR1 SGHDT and CDR2 YYEEEE. The CDR3 has 14 residues.